This T cell receptor beta chain was recorded in a study of OX40 agonist ivuxolimab in advanced cancers. Study background: Partial responses were achieved by three patients, one with hepatocellular carcinoma and two with cutaneous melanoma.

Study-level findings and limits: A proportion of nonresponders additionally exhibited low normalized T-cell clonal expansion.

The CDR3 sequence is 13 residues long. V lost 8 bases and J lost 5; bases outside the gene matches: 8. Germline assignment: CDR1 SNHLY and CDR2 FYNNEI. Comment on this clone: What it recognizes is unknown.

On cycle 4 day 1 and cycle 7 day 1, as well as at baseline, blood was sampled. The repertoire was sequenced with immunoSEQ multiplex PCR; TCRdb's copy has only in-frame clones and lacks some. The sample contains some 65,000 clones, roughly 87% of which appear only once. The chain is built from TRBV2 and TRBJ2-5; 7 bases fit TRBD1. This sequence was found in an adult with an advanced solid tumor such as melanoma, head and neck, liver or kidney cancer. The sample here was CD4+ or CD8+ T cells sorted from blood, taken in a trial of the OX40 agonist ivuxolimab. The CDR3 region has the DNA TGTGCCAGCGTACGGGACAGTGGTGAGACCCAGTACTTC. Residues: CASVRDSGETQYF.